The 6 T cell receptor beta chains reported below all come from one sample, sequenced in a study of T cells after yellow fever vaccination. TCRdb passed the 5' RACE reads through MiXCR, listing each CDR3 protein once. The sample gives around 310,000 distinct CDR3 sequences, 3% to 4.5% of which show up once; 23% is in the top ten. The sequencing here drew on PBMCs, taken on the day of the yellow fever booster vaccination. These TCRs come from a man between 18 and 35 years old who received the YFV17D yellow fever vaccine.

This clonotype showed up just a few times. J is TRBJ2-1 and V is TRBV5-1; tentative D call: TRBD2 (6 bases). From germline, CDR1 is SGHRS and CDR2 YFSETQ. Deletions cut 5 bases from V and 9 bases from J, with 18 bases between. The CDR3 runs to 14 residues. In DNA, the CDR3 is TGCGCCAGCAGTAGGTCGGAGGGTAATACTGAGCAGTTCTTC. This sequence encodes CASSRSEGNTEQFF.

In its sample, this clonotype was seen many times. The chain carries TRBV7-2 and TRBJ2-3; 8 positions agree with TRBD1. Germline values: CDR1 SGHTA, CDR2 FQGNSA. This CDR3 spans 15 amino acids. Losses at the gene ends were 5 bases for V and 5 bases for J; bases not matched to a gene: 9. The CDR3 bases are TGTGCCAGCAGCCCAGGACAGGGAGTGGGAGATACGCAGTATTTT. This gives the protein CASSPGQGVGDTQYF.

Details on this clonotype: With a much larger clone just one base away, this may be a read error. The J gene is TRBJ2-3, the V gene TRBV18, with D perhaps being TRBD1 or TRBD2 (6 bases each). Germline CDR1 KGHSH, CDR2 LQKENI. The CDR3 runs to 15 residues. DNA of the CDR3: TGTGCCAGCTCACCTTCGGGGGCGCTCACAGATACGCAGGATTTT. It encodes CASSPSGALTDTQDF.

This clonotype was recorded many times. The chain has TRBV19 and TRBJ2-3; TRBD2 matches 11 bases. The CDR3 has 14 amino acids. Germline loops: CDR1 LNHDA, CDR2 SQIVND (reference sequence). V lost 7 bases and J lost 8; bases outside the gene matches: 8. CDR3 protein: CASKGTSGFLTQYF. The CDR3 DNA follows: TGTGCCAGTAAAGGGACTAGCGGATTTCTTACGCAGTATTTT.

This sequence joins TRBV7-2 and TRBJ2-4; D gene unclear. The germline CDR1 and CDR2 sequences are SGHTA and FQGNSA. Between the trimmed V and J ends, which lost 1 base and 3 bases, there was a span of 16 bases. The CDR3 contains 17 residues. As DNA, the CDR3 is TGTGCCAGCAGCTTAGTCGGTCGGATCAGTGGCAAAAACATTCAGTACTTC. This sequence encodes CASSLVGRISGKNIQYF.

This clonotype has only a few counts. The chain links TRBV2 to TRBJ1-4, with 8 bases fitting TRBD1. J was trimmed by 5 bases and V by 4 bases; bases with no gene match: 3. The CDR3 extends over 14 amino acids. Germline loops: CDR1 SNHLY, CDR2 FYNNEI. CDR3 in DNA: TGTGCCAGCAGTGGGACAGGGCCGAATGAAAAACTGTTTTTT. It translates to CASSGTGPNEKLFF.